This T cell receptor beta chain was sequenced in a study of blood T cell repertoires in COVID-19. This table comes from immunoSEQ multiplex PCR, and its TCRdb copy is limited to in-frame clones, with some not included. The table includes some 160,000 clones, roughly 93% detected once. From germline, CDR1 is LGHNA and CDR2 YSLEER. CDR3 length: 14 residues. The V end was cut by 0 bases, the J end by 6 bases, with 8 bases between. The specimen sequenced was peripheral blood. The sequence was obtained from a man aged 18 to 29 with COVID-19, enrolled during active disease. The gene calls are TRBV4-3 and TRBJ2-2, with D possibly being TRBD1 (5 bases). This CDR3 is CASSQDVGAGELFF. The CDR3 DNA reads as TGCGCCAGCAGCCAAGATGTAGGGGCCGGGGAGCTGTTTTTT.